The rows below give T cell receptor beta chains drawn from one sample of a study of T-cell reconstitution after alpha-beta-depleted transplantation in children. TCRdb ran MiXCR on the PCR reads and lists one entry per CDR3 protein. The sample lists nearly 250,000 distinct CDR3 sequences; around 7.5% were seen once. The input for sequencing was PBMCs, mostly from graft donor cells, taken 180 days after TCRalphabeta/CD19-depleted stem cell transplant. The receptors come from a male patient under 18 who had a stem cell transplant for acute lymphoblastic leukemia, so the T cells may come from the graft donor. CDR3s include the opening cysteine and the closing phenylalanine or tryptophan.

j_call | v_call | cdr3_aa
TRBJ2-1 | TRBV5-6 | CASSSTPPGYDSSYNEQFF
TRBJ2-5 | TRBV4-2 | CASSQYLPGLQYQETQYF
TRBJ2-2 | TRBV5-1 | CASSSLTGMNTGELFF
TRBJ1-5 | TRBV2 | CASSEARGRRRLEGYSNQPQHF
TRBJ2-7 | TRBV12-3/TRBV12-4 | CASSFRTGVYEQYF
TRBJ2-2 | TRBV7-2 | CASSSRGRTTGELFF
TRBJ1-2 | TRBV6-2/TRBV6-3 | CASVRAPGSGYTF
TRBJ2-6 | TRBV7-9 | CASSLVTPGANVLTF
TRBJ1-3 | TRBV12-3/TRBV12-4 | CASSIRAGNTIYF
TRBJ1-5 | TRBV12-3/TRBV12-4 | CASSFGGLGQPQHF
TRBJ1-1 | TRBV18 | CASSPQGTEAFF
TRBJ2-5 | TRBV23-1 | CASSQFKTGTQETQYF
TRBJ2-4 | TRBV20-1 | CSARARTSGGNLAKNIQYF
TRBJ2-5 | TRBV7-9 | CASSLPGALWETQYF
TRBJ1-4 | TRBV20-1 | CSARDWRRPEKLFF
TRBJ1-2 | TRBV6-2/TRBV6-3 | CASNPRGDYGYTF
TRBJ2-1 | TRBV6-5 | CASSYLLVRQSEQFF
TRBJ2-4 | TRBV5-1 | CASSLARVGNIQYF
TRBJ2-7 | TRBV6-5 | CASSYSSAGPYEQYF
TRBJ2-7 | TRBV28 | CASSSGTGDSYEQYF
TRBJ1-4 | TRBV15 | CATSRQGATNEKLFF
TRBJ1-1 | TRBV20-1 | CSAQTGGTEAFF
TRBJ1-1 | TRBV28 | CASSRRTPRTAEAFF
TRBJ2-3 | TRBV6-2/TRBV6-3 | CATGTSGTYRTDTQYF
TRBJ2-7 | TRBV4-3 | CASSQDLRTGGSEQYF
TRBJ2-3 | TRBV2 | CASRRESSTDTQYF
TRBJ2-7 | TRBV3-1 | CASSQGDSGEQYF
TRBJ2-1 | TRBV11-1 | CASSYRGLAGGQDGNEQFF
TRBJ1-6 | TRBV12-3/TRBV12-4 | CASSTGSYNSPLHF
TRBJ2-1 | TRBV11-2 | CASSVERGEQFF
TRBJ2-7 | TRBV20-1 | CSARDPSYEQYF
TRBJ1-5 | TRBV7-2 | CASSLEEGRQPQHF
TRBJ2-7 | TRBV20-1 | CSAWRQGNYEQYF
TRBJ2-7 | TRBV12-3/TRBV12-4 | CASSSPGQGSYEQYF